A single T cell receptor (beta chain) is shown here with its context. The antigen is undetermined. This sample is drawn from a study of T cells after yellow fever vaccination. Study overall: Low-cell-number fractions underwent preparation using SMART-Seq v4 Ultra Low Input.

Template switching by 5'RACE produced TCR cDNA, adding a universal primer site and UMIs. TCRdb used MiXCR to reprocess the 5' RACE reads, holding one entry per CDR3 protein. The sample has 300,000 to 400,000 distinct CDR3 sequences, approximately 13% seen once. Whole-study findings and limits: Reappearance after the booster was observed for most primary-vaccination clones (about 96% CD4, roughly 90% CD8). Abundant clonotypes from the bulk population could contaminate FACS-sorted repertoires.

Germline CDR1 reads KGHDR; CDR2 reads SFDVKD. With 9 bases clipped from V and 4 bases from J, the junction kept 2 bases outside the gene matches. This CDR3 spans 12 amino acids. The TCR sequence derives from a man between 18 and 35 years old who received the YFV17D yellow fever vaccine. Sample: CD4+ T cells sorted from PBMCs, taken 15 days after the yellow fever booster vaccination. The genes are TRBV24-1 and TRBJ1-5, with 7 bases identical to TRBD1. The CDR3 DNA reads TGTGCCACCGGACAGGAAAATCAGCCCCAGCATTTT. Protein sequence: CATGQENQPQHF.